One sample yielded the 13 T cell receptor beta chains listed below, sequenced in a study of post-analysis software for immune sequencing data (dated by TCRdb to 2015 to 2017). Results and caveats for the whole study, not just this receptor: A handful of TRBV segments, including TRBV5-6, TRBV5-1 and TRBV20-1, were significantly more frequent in patients than controls.

For these TCRs, the target antigens are not known. The library relied on PCR. The data were produced on an Illumina HiSeq 2500. To reduce PCR and sequencing biases, unique molecular identifiers were built into the TCR beta cDNA libraries. TCRdb took the public reads, trimmed them with fastp at Q25, ran MiXCR for clone calling and kept in-frame beta chains. Identical CDR3 proteins give one entry, which carries the most common genes and DNA. This sample lists more than 350,000 distinct CDR3 sequences; over 30% were detected once. Jointly, the top ten make up approximately 7.6% of the sample. The sample comprised blood. The receptor set was obtained from a girl aged 2-10 years with multiple sclerosis.

The genes are TRBV12-3 or TRBV12-4 and TRBJ2-7, with a tentative D call TRBD1 (6 bases). The CDR3 loop spans 13 amino acids. The V gene lost 7 bases and the J gene lost 2 bases, with 12 bases spanning the gap. In DNA form, the CDR3 reads TGTGCCAGCACTCCGGGACATGCCTACGAGCAGTACTTC. Its translation is CASTPGHAYEQYF.

This clonotype was counted a few times. The chain links TRBV12-5 to TRBJ2-7; D may be TRBD1 (6 bases). The last part of the DNA fits TRBJ2-5 better; the J call may be wrong. Germline CDR1 and CDR2: LGHNT and FRNRAP. This CDR3 contains 14 residues. This chain's CDR3 is CASGYDRMGETQYF. CDR3 DNA: TGTGCTAGTGGCTACGACAGGATGGGAGAGACCCAGTACTTC.

As for this clonotype: At one boundary the junction diverges from the germline segment, which might be a read error. This chain uses TRBV28 with TRBJ2-7; 9 nucleotides line up with TRBD1. In germline, CDR1 is MDHEN, CDR2 SYDVKM. This CDR3 comprises 16 residues. The CDR3 spells CACRLSGTGLSYEQYF. The CDR3 DNA reads as TGTGCCTGCAGACTTTCCGGGACAGGGCTATCCTACGAGCAGTACTTC.

V usage is TRBV7-2 and J usage is TRBJ1-2; D possibly corresponds to TRBD1 (6 bases). The CDR3 contains 18 residues. In germline, CDR1 is SGHTA, CDR2 FQGNSA. Trimming left V 5 bases short and J 3 bases short, with 25 bases between. CDR3 region: CASSPHYEGGRGYYGYTF. CDR3 nucleotide sequence: TGTGCCAGCAGCCCCCATTATGAGGGGGGTCGTGGTTACTATGGCTACACCTTC.

The V and J genes are TRBV7-2 and TRBJ2-7; D remains unclear. The CDR3 is 14 amino acids. Germline values: CDR1 SGHTA, CDR2 FQGNSA. Trimming took off 0 bases at V and 2 bases at J, with 8 bases between the two ends. The CDR3 region is CASSLADQTYEQYF. As DNA, the CDR3 is TGTGCCAGCAGCTTAGCGGACCAAACCTACGAGCAGTACTTC.

The chain combines TRBV10-3 with TRBJ2-4; a weak D match, TRBD1 (5 bases). The end of the DNA fits TRBJ2-7 better, so the J call may be wrong. This CDR3 has 17 amino acids. Germline V gene lookup returns CDR1 ENHRY and CDR2 SYGVKD. The CDR3 sequence: CAISESGTGRSTYEQYF. The CDR3 DNA follows: TGTGCCATCAGTGAGTCCGGCACAGGTCGTTCGACATACGAGCAGTACTTC.

This clonotype was recorded a few times. An end of the junction does not agree with germline; a read error may underlie this. The V and J genes are TRBV9 and TRBJ2-3; 13 bases map to TRBD2. The CDR3 covers 16 residues. Germline V gene lookup returns CDR1 SGDLS and CDR2 YYNGEE. CDR3 sequence reads: CAGSVTSGRGTDTQYF. CDR3 bases: TGTGCCGGCAGCGTTACTAGCGGGAGGGGCACAGATACGCAGTATTTT.

The gene calls are TRBV21-1 and TRBJ2-1. TRBV21-1 is shown as a pseudogene. The CDR3 has 15 amino acids. CDR3 sequence reads: CASSKDGNPHNEQFF. The CDR3 nucleotides are TGTGCCAGCAGCAAAGACGGGAACCCCCACAATGAGCAGTTCTTC.

This clonotype was picked up a small number of times. The V gene is TRBV29-1, the J gene TRBJ1-2; possibly TRBD1 for D (5 bases). This CDR3 is built from 13 residues. The germline V and J ends were trimmed by 4 bases and 5 bases, with 14 bases remaining between them. Per germline, CDR1 SQVTM and CDR2 ANQGSEA. CDR3 coding DNA: TGCAGCGTTGTATTCGGGGCTCGGTATGGCTACACCTTC. It encodes CSVVFGARYGYTF.

The sample holds a few counts of this clonotype. The chain couples TRBV6-4 to TRBJ2-3, with TRBD2 identical over 9 bases. The CDR3 runs to 14 residues. After removal of 4 bases from V and 1 base from J, the junction contained 0 bases not matched to a gene. Germline V gene data show CDR1 as MRHNA and CDR2 as SNTAGT. CDR3 DNA: TGTGCCAGCAGTGCTAGCGGGGGCACAGATACGCAGTATTTT. Protein: CASSASGGTDTQYF.

The rearrangement joins TRBV12-5 to TRBJ2-5; 8 bases are a match to TRBD2. V trimming: 0 bases; J trimming: 11 bases; junction bases outside the gene matches: 14. The CDR3 has 16 residues. Germline CDR1 LGHNT, CDR2 FRNRAP. This chain's CDR3 is CASGLVLAGPYNEQYF. CDR3 nucleotide sequence: TGTGCTAGTGGTTTGGTGCTAGCGGGCCCCTACAATGAGCAGTACTTC.

The V gene is TRBV11-1, the J gene TRBJ2-5; 8 bases are shared with TRBD2. This CDR3 has 17 residues. Germline V CDR1 and CDR2: SGHAT, FQDESV (reference sequence). V lost 5 bases and J lost 12; bases outside the gene matches: 23. CDR3 nucleotide sequence: TGTGCCAGCAGCCCATCCGAGGGACTTCGGGGGGGGTTCAACAAGTACTTC. It encodes CASSPSEGLRGGFNKYF.

This clonotype has a handful of counts. J is TRBJ2-5 and V is TRBV5-1; D might be TRBD1 (5 bases). Deletions cut 7 bases from V and 2 bases from J, with 18 bases between. The CDR3 extends over 15 amino acids. Germline V CDR1 and CDR2: SGHRS, YFSETQ. As DNA, the CDR3 is TGCGCCAGCCTAGGATTCTTTCGACAGCAAGAGACCCAGTACTTC. Translating it yields CASLGFFRQQETQYF.